Sequencing of this T cell receptor beta chain was carried out in a study of cytomegalovirus exposure and HLA in healthy donors. Germline V gene sequence: CDR1 ENHRY, CDR2 SYGVKD. The CDR3 length is 15 residues. V shed 3 bases and J 0 bases; nucleotides not matched to a gene: 4. PCR used 60 Vbeta primers and 13 Jbeta primers. Profiling relied on immunoSEQ multiplex PCR, and the TCRdb table lists in-frame clones only, not all of them. The sample has about 85,000 clones, 80% seen once; the top ten hold 20% to 25%. Input material: PBMCs. The chain carries TRBV10-3 and TRBJ2-7; 8 positions match TRBD2. The receptor's source is a woman between 45 and 65 years old in good health and CMV-seropositive. CDR3 DNA: TGTGCCATCAGTGATTCAACTAGCGGCTCCTACGAGCAGTACGTC. This gives the protein CAISDSTSGSYEQYV.